The T cell receptor beta chain described here comes from a study of blood T cells in healthy people across ages. Alongside a J-beta primer mix, a sample-barcoded 5' primer served in a second PCR lasting 7 to 11 cycles. TCRdb reprocessed the 5' RACE reads via MiXCR and lists one record per CDR3 protein. The table lists about 1.7 million distinct CDR3 sequences, over 25% of them singletons. The CDR3 has 16 residues. Germline V lookup: CDR1 SGHTA, CDR2 FQGNSA. On this clonotype itself: The junction differs from germline at one of its ends, possibly a read error.

The chain couples TRBV7-2 to TRBJ1-2; D gene uncertain. The sequence was collected from a woman aged 25-40 years in good health. The sequenced material came from blood. The DNA of the CDR3 is TGTGCCAGCGGCTTAGTGTCCGGGGAAAGGAACTATGGCTACACCTTC. It codes for CASGLVSGERNYGYTF.